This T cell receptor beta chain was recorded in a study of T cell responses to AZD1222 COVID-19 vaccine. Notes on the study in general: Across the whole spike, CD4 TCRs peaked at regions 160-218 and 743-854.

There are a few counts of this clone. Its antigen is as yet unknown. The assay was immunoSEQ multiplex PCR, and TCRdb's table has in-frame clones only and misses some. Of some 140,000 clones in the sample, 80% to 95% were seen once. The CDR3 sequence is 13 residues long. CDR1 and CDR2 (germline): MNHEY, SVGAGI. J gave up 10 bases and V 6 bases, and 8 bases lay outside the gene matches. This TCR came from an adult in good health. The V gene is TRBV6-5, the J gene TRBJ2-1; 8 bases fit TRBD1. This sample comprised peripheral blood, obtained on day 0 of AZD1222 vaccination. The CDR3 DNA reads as TGTGCCAGCAGCACTTTCCGGGACAGGGAGCAGTTCTTC. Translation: CASSTFRDREQFF.